This T cell receptor beta chain was sequenced during a study of blood T cell repertoires in COVID-19. Across the study: The samples span acute and convalescent COVID-19 from the United States, Italy and Spain. T cells, B-cell-depleted T cells, or PBMCs provided the cDNA or gDNA that served as material.

As originally analysed: Cell counts per sample came from amplifying reference gene primers. Only in-frame clones appear in the TCRdb table, and some are missing; sequencing was by immunoSEQ multiplex PCR. D and trimming come from the DNA, and the V and J calls and clone size come from that table. The data show 110,000 or so clones, about 83% seen once. The CDR3 is 15 amino acids. V lost 4 bases and J lost 4; bases outside the gene matches: 6. The germline CDR1 and CDR2 sequences are ENHRY and SYGVKD. The sequence was obtained from a man aged 65 to 85 with acute or convalescent COVID-19. Sequencing was carried out using peripheral blood. The chain has TRBV10-3 and TRBJ2-3, with 9 bases identical to TRBD2. In DNA form, the CDR3 reads TGTGCCATCAGTGGGGGAGCGGGGGGTGCAGATACGCAGTATTTT. The encoded protein is CAISGGAGGADTQYF.